This TCR beta chain is from a study of blood T cell repertoires in COVID-19. Background on the study: Acute-phase and convalescent COVID-19 samples originated in the United States, Italy and Spain. From T cells, B-cell-depleted T cells, or PBMCs came the material, which was cDNA or gDNA.

Authors' methods: Reference gene primer amplification gave nucleated cell count estimates. Using immunoSEQ multiplex PCR, the repertoire was profiled, and TCRdb retains in-frame clones only, with some absent. The DNA was the basis for D and trimming; V, J and clone size are from that table. The table includes more than 85,000 clones, roughly 90% detected once. V dropped 0 bases and J dropped 0 bases, with 11 bases sitting between them. The CDR3 is 16 amino acids. Germline values: CDR1 SGDLS, CDR2 YYNGEE. This clone was counted once. The chain links TRBV9 to TRBJ2-3; a possible D gene is TRBD2 (6 bases). Specimen: peripheral blood. The receptor was derived from a man aged 55 to 70 with acute or convalescent COVID-19. CDR3: CASSVGRGSSTDTQYF. DNA of the CDR3: TGTGCCAGCAGCGTAGGGAGGGGATCTAGCACAGATACGCAGTATTTT.